Listed here is a single T cell receptor beta chain. Original processing notes: Nucleated cell number was recorded as an estimate derived from reference gene primer amplification. Data came from immunoSEQ multiplex PCR; TCRdb stores just in-frame clones and leaves some out. That table gives V, J and clone size, and the DNA gave D and trimming. Of just under 350,000 clones in the sample, under 95% were seen once. The source of the sample is a study of blood T cell repertoires in COVID-19. Germline V gene sequence: CDR1 SGHNT, CDR2 YENEEA. V was shortened by 1 base and J by 7 bases, with 7 bases between the two germline ends. The CDR3 consists of 12 residues.

The sequencing input was peripheral blood. The TCR was taken from a woman aged 18-29 years who had recovered from COVID-19. The V and J genes are TRBV11-3 and TRBJ1-1, with a weak D call TRBD1 (5 bases). The CDR3 reads CASSLGTYEAFF. The CDR3 nucleotides are TGTGCCAGCAGCTTAGGGACATATGAAGCTTTCTTT.